This T cell receptor (beta chain) was observed in a study of blood T cell repertoires in COVID-19. Study context: Whether acute or convalescent, the COVID-19 samples came from the United States, Italy and Spain. PBMCs, B-cell-depleted T cells, or T cells were the source of the cDNA or gDNA that made up the material.

V shed 5 bases and J shed 3 bases, with 13 bases lying between them. The length of the CDR3 is 14 residues. Germline CDR1 is MNHEY and CDR2 is SVGAGI. Authors' processing steps: Amplification of reference gene primers provided the estimated nucleated cell counts. Method: immunoSEQ multiplex PCR; TCRdb's copy keeps in-frame clones and lacks some. V and J calls and clone size are those listed in that table; D and trimming were worked out from the DNA. Of over 200,000 clones in the sample, about three quarters were seen once. The TCR was taken from a woman of 80 years or more with acute or convalescent COVID-19. The J gene is TRBJ2-5, the V gene TRBV6-5, with D possibly being TRBD2 (5 bases). The sample was peripheral blood. CDR3 amino acids: CASSPSGLKETQYF. In DNA form, the CDR3 reads TGTGCCAGCAGTCCCTCCGGACTTAAAGAGACCCAGTACTTC.